This TCR beta chain was sequenced in a study of shared clonotypes between healthy human individuals. Germline V lookup: CDR1 WNHNN, CDR2 SYGVQD (reference sequence). CDR3 length: 16 residues. V gave up 2 bases and J gave up 2 bases, with 13 bases separating them. Using immunoSEQ multiplex PCR, the repertoire was profiled, and TCRdb retains in-frame clones only, with some absent. There are about 1.4 million clones in the sample; 96% occur only once, and approximately 1.2% lies in the top ten. The clonotype comes from a young man in good health. The chain carries TRBV10-1 and TRBJ2-1, with D maybe TRBD2 (6 bases). Specimen: naive CD4+ T cells sorted from blood. Documented subset: CD45RA+ positively selected. The CDR3 is CASSEEEGNPYNEQFF. The CDR3 DNA reads as TGCGCCAGCAGTGAGGAGGAGGGGAACCCCTACAATGAGCAGTTCTTC.